The 17 T cell receptor beta chains below all came from one sample that was sequenced in a study of beta chain features in type 1 diabetes (dated by TCRdb to 2016 to 2019). Library preparation employed the immunoSEQ multiplex PCR assay. The entire amount of isolated RNA was reverse transcribed using the High Capacity cDNA Reverse Transcription Kit, so the sequenced TCRB transcripts were expressed ones. TCRdb obtained this table from immuneACCESS and retained in-frame rearrangements with V and J assigned. These tables miss some clones; where compared with another copy, unresolved V genes account for less than half of the shortfall, and the remainder is unexplained. Across this sample there are under 800,000 clones, with about a sixth seen only once. 0.09% to 0.095% of the sample is taken by the ten largest. The sample was naive CD4+ T cells from blood. The intended sense of this specimen's cell subset or site label: true naive CD4+ T cells. The receptors originated from a young man in good health.

This chain uses TRBV9 with TRBJ2-7, with TRBD1 matching 9 bases. The ends lost 4 bases at V and 5 bases at J; junction bases unmatched: 10. CDR3 length: 15 amino acids. The V gene's germline CDR1 is SGDLS and CDR2 YYNGEE. The CDR3 region has the DNA TGTGCCAGCAGCCTCCGAGGGACAGGGCTTCACGAGCAGTACTTC. Amino acids: CASSLRGTGLHEQYF.

The genes are TRBV6-1 and TRBJ2-4; D uncertain. CDR1 and CDR2 from the germline V gene are MNHNS and SASEGT. The CDR3 runs to 14 residues. Trimming cost V 9 bases and J 2 bases, with 14 bases left between them. CDR3 region: CASTRGQTKNIQYF. The CDR3 region has the DNA TGTGCCAGTACTCGAGGTCAGACCAAAAACATTCAGTACTTC.

This clone was counted only a few times. This chain joins TRBV5-1 and TRBJ1-2; 8 bases match TRBD1. V was clipped by 0 bases and J by 2 bases; unmatched bases: 6. CDR3 length: 16 amino acids. Per germline, CDR1 SGHRS and CDR2 YFSETQ. The CDR3 nucleotides are TGCGCCAGCAGCTTGGATTCCTACAGGGGGAACTATGGCTACACCTTC. Translation: CASSLDSYRGNYGYTF.

The V call is TRBV7-9, the J call TRBJ2-5; D may be TRBD2 (6 bases). The germline V gene has CDR1 SEHNR and CDR2 FQNEAQ (reference sequence). The CDR3 has 16 amino acids. Deletions cut 1 base from V and 7 bases from J, with 19 bases between. Here the CDR3 reads CASSLGRGTGWATQYF. In DNA form, the CDR3 reads TGTGCCAGCAGCTTAGGCCGGGGGACTGGCTGGGCGACCCAGTACTTC. Together with reference TRBV7-9 and TRBJ2-5, the CDR3 gives the full variable domain: DTGVSQNPRHKITKRGQNVTFRCDPISEHNRLYWYRQTLGQGPEFLTYFQNEAQLEKSRLLSDRFSAERPKGSFSTLEIQRTEQGDSAMYLCASSLGRGTGWATQYFGPGTRLLVL.

There are a few counts of this clone. The chain carries TRBV7-2 and TRBJ2-1; 7 positions agree with TRBD1. V lost 4 bases to trimming and J lost 3 bases; unmatched junction nucleotides: 3. Germline assignment: CDR1 SGHTA and CDR2 FQGNSA. The CDR3 extends over 14 amino acids. DNA for the CDR3: TGTGCCAGCAGCTCGACAGGGTTCTACAATGAGCAGTTCTTC. The encoded protein is CASSSTGFYNEQFF.

This clone appeared a few times. V and J are TRBV18 and TRBJ1-2; tentatively, D is TRBD1 (5 bases). Deletions cut 3 bases from V and 5 bases from J, with 13 bases between. There are 14 residues in the CDR3. Germline lookup yields CDR1 KGHSH and CDR2 LQKENI. CDR3 in DNA: TGTGCCAGCTCACCTCCCGGGACGATATATGGCTACACCTTC. Protein: CASSPPGTIYGYTF.

This clone was counted between two and nine times. The rearrangement links TRBV5-6 to TRBJ2-3, with 13 bases identical to TRBD2. CDR1 SGHDT and CDR2 YYEEEE come from the germline V gene. V shed 1 base and J 9 bases; nucleotides not matched to a gene: 5. The CDR3 contains 15 residues. CDR3 in amino acids: CASSLTSGGAETQYF. In DNA, the CDR3 is TGTGCCAGCAGCTTGACTAGCGGGGGGGCCGAGACGCAGTATTTT.

The V and J genes are TRBV14 and TRBJ1-2; possible D gene TRBD1, 6 bases. This CDR3 is 14 amino acids long. Trimming removed 2 bases at V and 3 bases at J, with 10 bases between. Germline CDR1 and CDR2: SGHDN and FVKESK. CDR3 region: CASSQLGGDYGYTF. CDR3 DNA: TGTGCCAGCAGCCAATTAGGGGGTGACTATGGCTACACCTTC.

This clone was seen more than once but under ten times. This chain joins TRBV4-3 and TRBJ2-7; the D gene is possibly TRBD2 (6 bases). The V and J ends lost 2 bases and 2 bases respectively, with 13 bases between them. Looked up from germline, CDR1 is LGHNA and CDR2 is YSLEER. The CDR3 is 15 amino acids. The CDR3, as DNA: TGCGCCAGCAGCCAATTGTTCTGGGGGGCCTACGAGCAGTACTTC. This sequence encodes CASSQLFWGAYEQYF.

The rearrangement links TRBV5-1 to TRBJ2-7; D possibly corresponds to TRBD1 (5 bases). Trimming removed 5 bases at V and 2 bases at J, with 11 bases between. There are 13 residues in the CDR3. Germline V gene data show CDR1 as SGHRS and CDR2 as YFSETQ. The CDR3 protein is CASRGLGTYEQYF. As DNA, the CDR3 is TGCGCCAGCAGGGGGCTGGGCACCTACGAGCAGTACTTC.

This clone was counted only a few times. J is TRBJ1-1 and V is TRBV7-9; 7 nucleotides line up with TRBD1. Germline V gene data show CDR1 as SEHNR and CDR2 as FQNEAQ (reference sequence). The CDR3 is 13 residues long. J gave up 6 bases and V 2 bases, and 3 bases lay outside the gene matches. The CDR3 coding sequence is TGTGCCAGCAGCTTAACAGGGGTGGCTGAAGCTTTCTTT. Translated, it gives CASSLTGVAEAFF.

J is TRBJ1-4 and V is TRBV7-2, with D unclear. There are 13 residues in the CDR3. V was clipped by 5 bases and J by 7 bases, with 11 bases between them. Germline assignment: CDR1 SGHTA and CDR2 FQGNSA. CDR3 bases: TGTGCCAGCAGCCCTTCTTCGACTGAAAAACTGTTTTTT. Translation: CASSPSSTEKLFF. The whole variable domain, remainder taken from reference TRBV7-2 and TRBJ1-4, is GAGVSQSPSNKVTEKGKDVELRCDPISGHTALYWYRQSLGQGLEFLIYFQGNSAPDKSGLPSDRFSAERTGGSVSTLTIQRTQQEDSAVYLCASSPSSTEKLFFGSGTQLSVL.

CDR3 sequence: CASSVLQNYEQYF. For the CDR3, the DNA is TGTGCCAGCAGTGTGTTGCAGAACTACGAGCAGTACTTC. The chain recombines TRBV25-1 with TRBJ2-7; D is uncertain. The CDR3 is 13 amino acids. V lost 4 bases and J lost 3, with 10 bases in between. The germline V gene has CDR1 MGHDK and CDR2 SYGVNS.

The sample holds a few counts of this clone. The chain couples TRBV5-4 to TRBJ2-5; D possibly corresponds to TRBD1 (6 bases). V lost 3 bases to trimming and J lost 1 base, with 13 bases between them. This CDR3 is built from 15 residues. The germline gives CDR1 SGHNT, CDR2 YYREEE (reference sequence). CDR3 sequence (DNA): TGTGCCAGCAGCTGGGCACAGGGTCCCCAAGAGACCCAGTACTTC. It is translated as CASSWAQGPQETQYF. The complete variable domain, with remaining parts taken from reference TRBV5-4 and TRBJ2-5, reads ETGVTQSPTHLIKTRGQQVTLRCSSQSGHNTVSWYQQALGQGPQFIFQYYREEENGRGNFPPRFSGLQFPNYSSELNVNALELDDSALYLCASSWAQGPQETQYFGPGTRLLVL.

This clone was seen once. The chain joins TRBV7-8 to TRBJ2-6; no firm D call. The CDR3 loop spans 15 amino acids. Trimming removed 5 bases from V and 4 bases from J, with 12 bases in between. The germline CDR1 and CDR2 sequences are SGHVS and FQNEAQ. In nucleotides, the CDR3 is TGTGCCAGCAGCGGCCCCAACCCCGGGGCCAACGTCCTGACTTTC. Protein sequence: CASSGPNPGANVLTF.

The V call is TRBV25-1, the J call TRBJ2-7; D possibly corresponds to TRBD1 (6 bases). V lost 4 bases and J 1 base, leaving 8 bases between the germline ends. From germline, CDR1 is MGHDK and CDR2 SYGVNS. The CDR3 is 13 amino acids. The CDR3 DNA is TGTGCCAGCAGTGTCGGACAGTCCTACGAGCAGTACTTC. This codes for CASSVGQSYEQYF.

V and J are TRBV4-1 and TRBJ2-7, with 9 nucleotides matching TRBD1. CDR1 and CDR2 (germline): MGHRA, YSYEKL. V trimming: 0 bases; J trimming: 9 bases; junction bases outside the gene matches: 12. The CDR3 runs 16 residues. CDR3 amino acids: CASSQDRGQGRIVQYF. Here the CDR3 DNA reads TGCGCCAGCAGCCAAGACCGCGGACAGGGGCGTATAGTGCAGTACTTC.